These T cell receptor beta chains were read from a single sample in a study of cytomegalovirus exposure and HLA in healthy donors. Generated by immunoSEQ multiplex PCR, the TCRdb table keeps only in-frame clones and is missing some. This table has around 300,000 clones, 87% appearing once. Source material: PBMCs. The origin of the receptors is a woman aged 30 to 39 in good health and CMV-seropositive. Each CDR3 is given with its conserved first and last residue. D genes are given only for firm matches. Expanded clones are given a class, and other clones once, few, many or no size at all.

TRBV30,-,-,TRBJ2-2,CAWSRLSVRSTGELFF,TGTGCCTGGAGCCGCCTGAGCGTTCGAAGCACCGGGGAGCTGTTTTTT
TRBV27,-,-,TRBJ2-7,CASSLYGGTAKTYEQYF,TGTGCCAGCAGTTTGTACGGGGGTACCGCCAAAACCTACGAGCAGTACTTC
TRBV19,-,-,TRBJ1-2,CASSITAVDNYGYTF,TGTGCCAGTAGTATTACGGCCGTCGACAACTATGGCTACACCTTC
TRBV5-4,TRBD1,-,TRBJ1-2,CASSGTGSYGYTF,TGTGCCAGCAGCGGGACAGGCAGCTATGGCTACACCTTC
TRBV27,-,-,TRBJ2-2,CARAPTLSGSPNTGELFF,TGTGCCAGGGCCCCGACCTTATCAGGGAGCCCGAACACCGGGGAGCTGTTTTTT
TRBV30,TRBD1,-,TRBJ1-1,CACTNRGDTEAFF,TGTGCCTGCACAAACAGGGGCGACACTGAAGCTTTCTTT
TRBV9,-,once,TRBJ2-5,CASKRSDLEQETQYF,TGTGCCAGCAAAAGGTCGGATTTGGAGCAAGAGACCCAGTACTTC
TRBV19,TRBD2,-,TRBJ2-1,CASTDSPSGLSSYNEQFF,TGTGCCAGTACCGATTCCCCTAGCGGGCTTAGCTCCTACAATGAGCAGTTCTTC
TRBV19,-,-,TRBJ2-7,CASSIRGRDEQYF,TGTGCCAGTAGTATAAGGGGAAGGGACGAGCAGTACTTC
TRBV7-6,-,-,TRBJ2-1,CASSLYPRTVTSNEQFF,TGTGCCAGCAGCTTATACCCACGGACAGTTACCTCAAATGAGCAGTTCTTC
TRBV5-4,-,-,TRBJ1-2,CASSLEGRVNYGYTF,TGTGCCAGCAGCTTGGAGGGGAGGGTAAACTATGGCTACACCTTC
TRBV11-2,-,-,TRBJ2-7,CASSFDYEQYF,TGTGCCAGCAGCTTTGATTACGAGCAGTACTTC
TRBV5-1,TRBD1,-,TRBJ2-7,CASRGTGNTYEQYF,TGCGCCAGCAGGGGGACAGGGAACACCTACGAGCAGTACTTC
TRBV29-1,TRBD2,-,TRBJ2-3,CSLGLAGDPGDTQYF,TGCAGCCTCGGGCTAGCGGGGGATCCGGGAGATACGCAGTATTTT
TRBV6-4,TRBD1,-,TRBJ2-2,CASSRTGDTGELFF,TGTGCCAGCAGTAGGACAGGGGACACCGGGGAGCTGTTTTTT
TRBV27,-,-,TRBJ1-1,CASSLAGRNTEAFF,TGTGCCAGCAGTTTAGCGGGACGGAACACTGAAGCTTTCTTT
TRBV6-5,-,-,TRBJ2-7,CASSYSGGVIPHEQYF,TGTGCCAGCAGTTACTCGGGCGGAGTGATACCCCACGAGCAGTACTTC
TRBV2,TRBD1,-,TRBJ1-4,CASRAGQNEKLFF,TGTGCCAGCAGGGCGGGACAGAATGAAAAACTGTTTTTT
TRBV28,-,-,TRBJ1-2,CASSIRQWGYTF,TGTGCCAGCAGTATCCGACAGTGGGGCTACACCTTC
TRBV27,TRBD2,-,TRBJ2-7,CASSRSGVNEQYF,TGTGCCAGCAGCCGTAGCGGGGTCAACGAGCAGTACTTC
TRBV7-2,TRBD1,once,TRBJ2-7,CASSLGARDRVGEQYF,TGTGCCAGCAGCTTAGGAGCCCGGGACAGGGTTGGAGAGCAGTACTTC
TRBV6-1,-,-,TRBJ1-2,CASSETDYGYTF,TGTGCCAGCAGTGAGACAGACTATGGCTACACCTTC
TRBV28,-,-,TRBJ1-2,CASSVPTPPRDYGYTF,TGTGCCAGCAGCGTCCCGACACCTCCGCGGGACTATGGCTACACCTTC
TRBV18,-,-,TRBJ2-1,CASSRAGSSYNEQFF,TGTGCCAGCTCAAGGGCGGGCAGTTCCTACAATGAGCAGTTCTTC
TRBV9,-,-,TRBJ2-1,CASSDPPPPGGVHNEQFF,TGTGCCAGCAGCGACCCCCCGCCCCCGGGGGGCGTTCACAATGAGCAGTTCTTC